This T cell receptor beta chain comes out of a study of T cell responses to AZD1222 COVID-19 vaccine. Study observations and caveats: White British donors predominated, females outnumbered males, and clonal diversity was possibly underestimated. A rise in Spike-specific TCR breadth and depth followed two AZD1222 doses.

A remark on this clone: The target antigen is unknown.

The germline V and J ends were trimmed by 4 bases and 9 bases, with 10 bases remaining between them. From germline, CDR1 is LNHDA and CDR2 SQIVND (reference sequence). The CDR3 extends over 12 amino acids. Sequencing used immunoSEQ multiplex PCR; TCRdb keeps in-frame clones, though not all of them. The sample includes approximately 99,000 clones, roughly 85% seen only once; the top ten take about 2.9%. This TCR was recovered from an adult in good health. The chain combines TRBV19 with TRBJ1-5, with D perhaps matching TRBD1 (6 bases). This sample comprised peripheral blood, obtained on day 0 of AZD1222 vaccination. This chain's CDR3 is CASSTQGWPQHF. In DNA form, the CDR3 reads TGTGCCAGTAGTACGCAGGGGTGGCCCCAGCATTTT.